The sequence of this T cell receptor beta chain was determined in a study of T and B cells in COVID-19 patients. Across the study: Of roughly 22 active-infection patients, 12 were critically ill with mechanical ventilation or extracorporeal membrane oxygenation. Comorbidities linked to unfavorable COVID-19 outcome were present in about 90% of the roughly 20 active-infection patients. Study-wide findings and caveats: No sequencing was yet done of CD4+, regulatory or CD8+ subsets, or of SARS-CoV-2-responsive or tetramer+ sorted cells. Highly clonal in active COVID-19, TRB repertoires exceeded healthy-donor diversity and richness at recovery.

BIOMED2 TRB-A/B primer pools were used in multiplex TRB PCR. From the multiplex PCR reads, TCRdb called clonotypes with MiXCR, one entry per CDR3 protein. The sample records 8,000 or so distinct CDR3 sequences, over 35% being singletons. Blood genomic DNA input for TRB amplification was 250-500 ng. The CDR3 extends over 15 amino acids. Trimming cost V 0 bases and J 5 bases; bases outside gene matches: 4. The germline V gene encodes CDR1 SGHDT and CDR2 YYEEEE. Comment on this clonotype: The antigen remains undetermined.

This chain connects TRBV5-6 to TRBJ2-5; 10 bases align to TRBD1. The clonotype originates from a human donor who had recovered from COVID-19. Sequenced input: blood. The CDR3 reads CASSLGDRGRETQYF. DNA for the CDR3: TGTGCCAGCAGCTTGGGGGACAGGGGTAGGGAGACCCAGTACTTC.